This T cell receptor (beta chain) was sequenced in a study of control samples from healthy donors and cancer patients. The CDR3 has 12 residues. The V gene's germline CDR1 is LGHDT and CDR2 YNNKEL (reference sequence). V was pared by 1 base and J by 6 bases, with 3 bases between. Clones were read by immunoSEQ multiplex PCR, and TCRdb kept only the in-frame ones, dropping some. The sample carries 150,000 to 200,000 clones, 85% to 90% recorded once. The clonotype was recovered from a young man in good health. The sequencing sample was made of blood. The rearrangement uses TRBV3-1 (or the pseudogene TRBV3-2) and TRBJ2-2; D unclear. The CDR3 loop is CASSQGAGELFF. For the CDR3, the DNA is TGTGCCAGCAGCCAAGGGGCCGGGGAGCTGTTTTTT.